The rows below give T cell receptor beta chains drawn from one sample of a study of blood T cell repertoires in COVID-19. The repertoire was sequenced with immunoSEQ multiplex PCR; TCRdb's copy has only in-frame clones and lacks some. The sample lists about 230,000 clones, 84% occurring once. Sequenced material: peripheral blood. The source is a man aged 35 to 55 who had recovered from COVID-19. CDR3s include the opening cysteine and the closing phenylalanine or tryptophan. D genes are given only for firm matches. Clone size is given for some rows only: seen once, a few or many times, or a class if the clone is expanded.

clone_size,v_call,j_call,d_call,cdr3_nt,cdr3_aa
few,TRBV5-1,TRBJ1-6,-,TGCGCCAGCAGCTTGGAAGGCGTAAGAGGGACCTATAATTCACCCCTCCACTTT,CASSLEGVRGTYNSPLHF
-,TRBV9,TRBJ2-1,-,TGTGCCAGCAGCGTAGACGGGAGCGGCAATGAGCAGTTCTTC,CASSVDGSGNEQFF
-,TRBV29-1,TRBJ2-3,-,TGCAGCGTTGACTTCGGGGGCACAGATACGCAGTATTTT,CSVDFGGTDTQYF
-,TRBV10-2,TRBJ2-1,-,TGCGCCAGCAGGGACAGCCACAATGAGCAGTTCTTC,CASRDSHNEQFF
-,TRBV5-4,TRBJ1-2,-,TGTGCCAGCAGCCTCGCCGCGGGCCCAGCTAACTATGGCTACACCTTC,CASSLAAGPANYGYTF
-,TRBV20-1,TRBJ2-7,-,TGCAGTGCTGGTGATGGGGGGGCCGGAGAGCAGTACTTC,CSAGDGGAGEQYF
-,TRBV15,TRBJ2-7,-,TGTGCCACCAGCTGGGCCCCCGGCGGGTTGTCCTACGAGCAGTACTTC,CATSWAPGGLSYEQYF
many,TRBV7-8,TRBJ2-1,TRBD1,TGTGCCAGCAAGATTTACAGGGGGACCGACTACAATGAGCAGTTCTTC,CASKIYRGTDYNEQFF
-,TRBV19,TRBJ2-5,-,TGTGCCAGTAGTATTCGGGGAGATCAAGAGACCCAGTACTTC,CASSIRGDQETQYF
-,TRBV7-8,TRBJ1-1,-,TGTGCCAGCAGCAGTTCTGGGGGGAAAACTGAAGCTTTCTTT,CASSSSGGKTEAFF
-,TRBV5-4,TRBJ1-5,-,TGTGCCAGCAGCTTGGATGGGACGGGGGCCCAGCATTTT,CASSLDGTGAQHF
-,TRBV10-2,TRBJ2-2,-,TGCGCCAGCAACGGCGGCAACACCGGGGAGCTGTTTTTT,CASNGGNTGELFF
many,TRBV5-4,TRBJ2-1,TRBD1,TGTGCCAGCAGCAAGACAATGACAGGGGCCAATGAGCAGTTCTTC,CASSKTMTGANEQFF
-,TRBV7-2,TRBJ2-2,TRBD2,TGTGCCAGCAGCTCCTTAGCGGGACCCACCGGGGAGCTGTTTTTT,CASSSLAGPTGELFF
-,TRBV2,TRBJ2-3,-,TGTGCCATCACCCGAAAGCCAGGCCCCACAGATACGCAGTATTTT,CAITRKPGPTDTQYF
-,TRBV6-2/TRBV6-3,TRBJ1-5,-,TGTGCCAGCAGTTACTACGCAGGGGACCAGCCCCAGCATTTT,CASSYYAGDQPQHF
-,TRBV7-9,TRBJ2-1,-,TGTGCCAGCTCAGACAGAAGGAGATACAATGAGCAGTTCTTC,CASSDRRRYNEQFF
-,TRBV9,TRBJ1-1,TRBD1,TGTGCCAGCAGCGTGGGGCAGGGGGCATCTTACACTGAAGCTTTCTTT,CASSVGQGASYTEAFF
-,TRBV6-4,TRBJ2-4,-,TGTGCCAGCAGTGACTCCTATGGTTGGAAAAACATTCAGTACTTC,CASSDSYGWKNIQYF
-,TRBV6-2/TRBV6-3,TRBJ1-1,TRBD1,TGTGCCAGCAGCTCTCTACGGACAGGGACAAACACTGAAGCTTTCTTT,CASSSLRTGTNTEAFF
once,TRBV4-3,TRBJ1-2,-,TGCGCCAGCAGCCAAGACCTGGGGGGTCACTATGGCTACACCTTC,CASSQDLGGHYGYTF
once,TRBV2,TRBJ2-1,-,TGTGCCAGCAGGGAGTCGCCCGCGCCCCCCTACAATGAGCAGTTCTTC,CASRESPAPPYNEQFF
-,TRBV5-1,TRBJ1-1,-,TGCGCCAGCAGCTTACAGGGAGGGGTGAACACTGAAGCTTTCTTT,CASSLQGGVNTEAFF
-,TRBV5-5,TRBJ1-1,TRBD1,TGTGCCAGCAGCTTGCAAGGGGGCAACACTGAAGCTTTCTTT,CASSLQGGNTEAFF
-,TRBV7-2,TRBJ2-3,-,TGTGCCAGCAGCCTACGCACAGATACGCAGTATTTT,CASSLRTDTQYF
-,TRBV2,TRBJ2-3,TRBD1,TGTGCCAGCAGCGCCAGGACAGGGGCCACAGATACGCAGTATTTT,CASSARTGATDTQYF
-,TRBV7-2,TRBJ2-5,-,TGTGCCAGCAGCTTAGTTTACGGACTGAGAGAGACCCAGTACTTC,CASSLVYGLRETQYF
once,TRBV6-4,TRBJ2-7,-,TGTGCCAGCAGCAGGGAAGTTGGGTACGAGCAGTACTTC,CASSREVGYEQYF
-,TRBV12-5,TRBJ2-5,TRBD1,TGTGCTAGTGGTTTGGGTTGGACAGGGGGCGGGGAGACCCAGTACTTC,CASGLGWTGGGETQYF
-,TRBV6-9,TRBJ2-7,-,TGTGCCAGCAGTTATACCAGCGATCTCACCTACGAGCAGTACTTC,CASSYTSDLTYEQYF
-,TRBV2,TRBJ2-1,TRBD1,TGTGCCAGCAGCCGGGACAGGGGGGCCTACAATGAGCAGTTCTTC,CASSRDRGAYNEQFF
-,TRBV18,TRBJ2-7,-,TGTGCCAGCTCACGCCCTAGCGACTCCTACGAGCAGTACTTC,CASSRPSDSYEQYF
-,TRBV4-3,TRBJ2-7,-,TGCGCCAGCAGCCAAGCCAGGGGGGCCTACGAGCAGTACTTC,CASSQARGAYEQYF
-,TRBV18,TRBJ1-1,-,TGTGCCAGCTCACATCCAGGGTACACTGAAGCTTTCTTT,CASSHPGYTEAFF
-,TRBV29-1,TRBJ1-6,-,TGCAGCGTTCGCTTTAAGGACAGCTATAATTCACCCCTCCACTTT,CSVRFKDSYNSPLHF
-,TRBV5-5,TRBJ1-1,-,TGTGCCAGCAGCTTCGGAGGAGGGAACACTGAAGCTTTCTTT,CASSFGGGNTEAFF
-,TRBV6-5,TRBJ2-7,TRBD1,TGTGCCAGCAGTTACTCGGCCAGGGGGCTATCCGAGCAGTACTTC,CASSYSARGLSEQYF
-,TRBV2,TRBJ1-2,TRBD1,TGTGCCAGCAGACGAAGGACAGGGTTTGGGGTAGCTAACTATGGCTACACCTTC,CASRRRTGFGVANYGYTF
-,TRBV11-2,TRBJ2-7,-,TGTGCCAGCAGCACTTACGAGCAGTACTTC,CASSTYEQYF
once,TRBV4-3,TRBJ2-7,TRBD2,TGCGCCAGCAGCCAAGGGGCGGGAGAGACCTACGAGCAGTACTTC,CASSQGAGETYEQYF
-,TRBV4-3,TRBJ2-3,-,TGCGCCAGCAGCAAAGGGGACTTTAGTACAGATACGCAGTATTTT,CASSKGDFSTDTQYF
-,TRBV19,TRBJ1-5,-,TGTGCCAGTACCCCACAGGGAAACAATCAGCCCCAGCATTTT,CASTPQGNNQPQHF
-,TRBV6-5,TRBJ2-1,-,TGTGCCAGCAGTTATCAGGCTTACAATGAGCAGTTCTTC,CASSYQAYNEQFF
-,TRBV7-6,TRBJ1-6,TRBD1,TGTGCCAGCAGCTTAAACGACGCAGGGGGAGGTTCACCCCTCCACTTT,CASSLNDAGGGSPLHF
-,TRBV4-1,TRBJ2-1,-,TGCGCCAGCAGCCAAGTTCGGGGGGCGCCCGGCAATGAGCAGTTCTTC,CASSQVRGAPGNEQFF